This is a list of T cell receptor beta chains from one sample in a study of blood T cell repertoires in COVID-19. Generated by immunoSEQ multiplex PCR, the TCRdb table keeps only in-frame clones and is missing some. The sample has some 130,000 clones, around 89% seen once; the top ten hold about a tenth. Sequencing was carried out using peripheral blood. The origin of the receptors is a man aged 45 to 65 with acute or convalescent COVID-19. Both conserved end residues are part of each CDR3. Each record gives: D gene, V gene, clone size, J gene, CDR3 DNA, CDR3 protein. A D gene is named only where the DNA matches it firmly. Where a row states a size, it is once, few, many or the class of an expanded clone; other rows omit it.

d_gene: NA
v_gene: TRBV5-6
abundance: NA
j_gene: TRBJ2-7
CDR3nt: TGTGCCAGCAGCTTTCCAGGGGATTACGAGCAGTACTTC
CDR3aa: CASSFPGDYEQYF

d_gene: TRBD2
v_gene: TRBV5-1
abundance: once
j_gene: TRBJ2-7
CDR3nt: TGCGCCAGCAGCGCATTACTAGCGGGAGGAGGCGAGCAGTACTTC
CDR3aa: CASSALLAGGGEQYF

d_gene: TRBD1
v_gene: TRBV5-1
abundance: NA
j_gene: TRBJ1-1
CDR3nt: TGCGCCAGCAGCTCCAGGGGGCATGCTGAAGCTTTCTTT
CDR3aa: CASSSRGHAEAFF

d_gene: NA
v_gene: TRBV6-5
abundance: NA
j_gene: TRBJ2-3
CDR3nt: TGTGCCAGCAGCCTTAATGGGAGGCAGTATTTT
CDR3aa: CASSLNGRQYF

d_gene: NA
v_gene: TRBV11-2
abundance: NA
j_gene: TRBJ2-7
CDR3nt: TGTGCCAGCAGGGGTTTGGACAGCTACGAGCAGTACTTC
CDR3aa: CASRGLDSYEQYF

d_gene: NA
v_gene: TRBV28
abundance: NA
j_gene: TRBJ2-5
CDR3nt: TGTGCCAGCGCGGAGCTCCAAGAGACCCAGTACTTC
CDR3aa: CASAELQETQYF

d_gene: NA
v_gene: TRBV7-9
abundance: NA
j_gene: TRBJ1-2
CDR3nt: TGTGCCAGCAGCTCCCGGGACAATGGTAACTATGGCTACACCTTC
CDR3aa: CASSSRDNGNYGYTF

d_gene: TRBD1
v_gene: TRBV5-6
abundance: NA
j_gene: TRBJ1-5
CDR3nt: TGTGCCAGCAGCGTCAGGGGGACAATACAGCCCCAGCATTTT
CDR3aa: CASSVRGTIQPQHF

d_gene: NA
v_gene: TRBV2
abundance: NA
j_gene: TRBJ1-1
CDR3nt: TGTGCCAGCAGTGAAGGGCTGGCTGACACTGAAGCTTTCTTT
CDR3aa: CASSEGLADTEAFF

d_gene: TRBD1
v_gene: TRBV5-6
abundance: NA
j_gene: TRBJ2-3
CDR3nt: TGTGCCAGCAGCTTGTCTTACCGGGACAGGATTGCAGATACGCAGTATTTT
CDR3aa: CASSLSYRDRIADTQYF

d_gene: NA
v_gene: TRBV10-3
abundance: NA
j_gene: TRBJ1-5
CDR3nt: TGTGCCATCAGTGGACTTCTGAGCAATCAGCCCCAGCATTTT
CDR3aa: CAISGLLSNQPQHF

d_gene: NA
v_gene: TRBV5-1
abundance: NA
j_gene: TRBJ1-1
CDR3nt: TGCGCCAGCAGCTTGGACGGGGCGGGGGGGAACACTGAAGCTTTCTTT
CDR3aa: CASSLDGAGGNTEAFF

d_gene: NA
v_gene: TRBV9
abundance: NA
j_gene: TRBJ2-3
CDR3nt: TGTGCCAGCAGCGTAGAGAGGTTGGCAGATACGCAGTATTTT
CDR3aa: CASSVERLADTQYF

d_gene: NA
v_gene: TRBV6-1
abundance: NA
j_gene: TRBJ1-6
CDR3nt: TGTGCCAGCAGTGTCCCTCCGGGAGGGAGCTCCTATAATTCACCCCTCCACTTT
CDR3aa: CASSVPPGGSSYNSPLHF

d_gene: TRBD2
v_gene: TRBV10-1
abundance: NA
j_gene: TRBJ2-3
CDR3nt: TGCGCCAGCAGTGGTACTAGCGGGAGAAAGGGAGATACGCAGTATTTT
CDR3aa: CASSGTSGRKGDTQYF

d_gene: TRBD1
v_gene: TRBV7-2
abundance: NA
j_gene: TRBJ2-1
CDR3nt: TGTGCCAGCAGCAGACCAGGGACAGGGGACAATGAGCAGTTCTTC
CDR3aa: CASSRPGTGDNEQFF

d_gene: TRBD1
v_gene: TRBV16
abundance: NA
j_gene: TRBJ2-7
CDR3nt: TGTGCCAGCAGCCAACAGCGACAGGGACACTACGAGCAGTACTTC
CDR3aa: CASSQQRQGHYEQYF

d_gene: NA
v_gene: TRBV19
abundance: once
j_gene: TRBJ1-2
CDR3nt: TGTGCCAGTAGTATTCCGAACTATGGCTACACCTTC
CDR3aa: CASSIPNYGYTF

d_gene: TRBD1
v_gene: TRBV2
abundance: NA
j_gene: TRBJ1-1
CDR3nt: TGTGCCAGCACTAGACAGGGGATTATCGATAGCACTGAAGCTTTCTTT
CDR3aa: CASTRQGIIDSTEAFF

d_gene: NA
v_gene: TRBV4-1
abundance: NA
j_gene: TRBJ1-1
CDR3nt: TGCGCCAGCAGCCCTAGGGGGGGCAGGGGTGCGCAAACTGAAGCTTTCTTT
CDR3aa: CASSPRGGRGAQTEAFF

d_gene: NA
v_gene: TRBV13
abundance: NA
j_gene: TRBJ1-6
CDR3nt: TGTGCCAGCAGCTTACAGGGTCCCCTATCACCCCTCCACTTT
CDR3aa: CASSLQGPLSPLHF

d_gene: NA
v_gene: TRBV18
abundance: once
j_gene: TRBJ1-2
CDR3nt: TGTGCCAGCTCACCGCAGACAGATAACTATGGCTACACCTTC
CDR3aa: CASSPQTDNYGYTF

d_gene: TRBD2
v_gene: TRBV27
abundance: NA
j_gene: TRBJ2-3
CDR3nt: TGTGCCAGCAGTTCGCAGCGGGACCCCGCTAGCACAGATACGCAGTATTTT
CDR3aa: CASSSQRDPASTDTQYF

d_gene: NA
v_gene: TRBV27
abundance: NA
j_gene: TRBJ2-1
CDR3nt: TGTGCCACCATGGGCCTTGGGGGCAGTCACAATGAGCAGTTCTTC
CDR3aa: CATMGLGGSHNEQFF

d_gene: TRBD1
v_gene: TRBV10-3
abundance: NA
j_gene: TRBJ2-7
CDR3nt: TGTGCCATCATCGAAACAAGGACAGGGGACTACGAGCAGTACTTC
CDR3aa: CAIIETRTGDYEQYF

d_gene: NA
v_gene: TRBV6-5
abundance: NA
j_gene: TRBJ1-4
CDR3nt: TGTGCCAGCAGTTTTGTTGAGACGGGTCTGTTTTTT
CDR3aa: CASSFVETGLFF

d_gene: NA
v_gene: TRBV7-2
abundance: NA
j_gene: TRBJ2-7
CDR3nt: TGTGCCAGCAACAAACCAGCAGGCCGTAGCTCCTACGAGCAGTACTTC
CDR3aa: CASNKPAGRSSYEQYF

d_gene: TRBD1
v_gene: TRBV7-8
abundance: many
j_gene: TRBJ2-7
CDR3nt: TGTGCCAGCAGCTTAGTGGGACAGGGAGCTTACGAGCAGTACTTC
CDR3aa: CASSLVGQGAYEQYF

d_gene: TRBD2
v_gene: TRBV15
abundance: NA
j_gene: TRBJ2-3
CDR3nt: TGTGCCACCAGCAGAGGGGTAGCGGGGGCCAGCACAGATACGCAGTATTTT
CDR3aa: CATSRGVAGASTDTQYF

d_gene: TRBD2
v_gene: TRBV5-6
abundance: NA
j_gene: TRBJ2-7
CDR3nt: TGTGCCAGCAGCCTCAGACTAGCGGGAGGGTACGAGCAGTACTTC
CDR3aa: CASSLRLAGGYEQYF

d_gene: NA
v_gene: TRBV4-1
abundance: NA
j_gene: TRBJ2-7
CDR3nt: TGCGCCAGCAGCCAAGGCCCCCGGTCCTACGAGCAGTACTTC
CDR3aa: CASSQGPRSYEQYF

d_gene: NA
v_gene: TRBV24-1
abundance: NA
j_gene: TRBJ2-5
CDR3nt: TGTGCCACCAGTGACCCACGCGGGGCCCGGGAGACCCAGTACTTC
CDR3aa: CATSDPRGARETQYF